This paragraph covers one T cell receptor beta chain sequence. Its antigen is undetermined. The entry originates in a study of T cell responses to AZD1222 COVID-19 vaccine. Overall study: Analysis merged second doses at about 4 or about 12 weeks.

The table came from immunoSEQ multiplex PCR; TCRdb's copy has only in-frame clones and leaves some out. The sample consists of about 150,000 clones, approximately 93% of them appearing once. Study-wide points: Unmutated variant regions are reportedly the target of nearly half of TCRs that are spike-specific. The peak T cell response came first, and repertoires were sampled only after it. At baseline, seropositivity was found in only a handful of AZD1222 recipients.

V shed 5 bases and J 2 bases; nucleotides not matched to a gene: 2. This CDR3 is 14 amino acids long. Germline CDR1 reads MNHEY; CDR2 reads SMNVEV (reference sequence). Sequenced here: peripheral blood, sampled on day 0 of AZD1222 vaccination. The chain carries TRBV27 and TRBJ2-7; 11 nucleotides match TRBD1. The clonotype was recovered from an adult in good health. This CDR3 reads CASSTGQGAYEQYF. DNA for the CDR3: TGTGCCAGCAGTACGGGACAGGGGGCCTACGAGCAGTACTTC.